The 28 T cell receptor beta chains below were found in one sample sequenced in a study of OX40 agonist ivuxolimab in advanced cancers. Sequencing used immunoSEQ multiplex PCR; TCRdb keeps in-frame clones, though not all of them. The sample shows about 80,000 clones, about 83% of them seen only once. The specimen comprised CD4+ or CD8+ T cells sorted from blood, sampled in a trial of the OX40 agonist ivuxolimab. All receptors derive from an adult with an advanced solid tumor such as melanoma, head and neck, liver or kidney cancer.

The V call is TRBV5-4, the J call TRBJ2-1; TRBD2 aligns across 8 bases. The CDR3 loop spans 15 amino acids. CDR1 and CDR2 from the germline V gene are SGHNT and YYREEE (reference sequence). Trimming removed 3 bases from V and 1 base from J; junction bases left unmatched: 3. CDR3 sequence reads: CASSSTSGSYNEQFF. The CDR3, as DNA: TGTGCCAGCAGCTCCACTAGCGGATCCTACAATGAGCAGTTCTTC.

J is TRBJ2-1 and V is TRBV9; possibly TRBD2 for D (6 bases). The CDR3 is 15 amino acids. V was trimmed by 3 bases and J by 5 bases, leaving 15 bases between them. CDR1 is SGDLS, CDR2 YYNGEE, per germline. CDR3 region: CASSATLAPNNEQFF. As DNA, the CDR3 is TGTGCCAGCAGCGCGACACTAGCTCCAAACAATGAGCAGTTCTTC.

The chain has TRBV4-3 and TRBJ2-7; TRBD2 matches at 11 bases. The CDR3 spans 18 residues. J lost 0 bases, V lost 0 bases, and 7 bases had no gene match. Germline values: CDR1 LGHNA, CDR2 YSLEER. DNA of the CDR3: TGCGCCAGCAGCCAAGAGCTGACTAGCGGGACATACTCCTACGAGCAGTACTTC. The encoded protein is CASSQELTSGTYSYEQYF.

The J gene is TRBJ2-3, the V gene TRBV7-2; TRBD2 matches at 8 bases. V dropped 2 bases and J dropped 6; count of bases not matched to a gene: 10. Germline assignment: CDR1 SGHTA and CDR2 FQGNSA. The CDR3 is made up of 16 amino acids. The CDR3 nucleotides are TGTGCCAGCAGCTTAAATATAGCGGGAAAAGCGGATACGCAGTATTTT. It is translated as CASSLNIAGKADTQYF. Based on the CDR3 plus reference TRBV7-2 and TRBJ2-3, the full variable domain is GAGVSQSPSNKVTEKGKDVELRCDPISGHTALYWYRQSLGQGLEFLIYFQGNSAPDKSGLPSDRFSAERTGGSVSTLTIQRTQQEDSAVYLCASSLNIAGKADTQYFGPGTRLTVL.

This chain joins TRBV28 and TRBJ2-7; D may be TRBD2 (5 bases). Germline V gives CDR1 MDHEN, CDR2 SYDVKM. With 2 bases removed from V and 3 bases from J, the gap between germline ends came to 11 bases. The CDR3 sequence is 14 residues long. The CDR3 DNA follows: TGTGCCAGCAGTTTACTAGAGCGGATCTACGAGCAGTACTTC. Translated: CASSLLERIYEQYF.

CDR3 residues: CASSVRATNEKLFF. The DNA of the CDR3 is TGTGCCAGCAGTGTCAGGGCAACTAATGAAAAACTGTTTTTT. The chain employs TRBV6-6 and TRBJ1-4, with a weak D call TRBD1 (5 bases). Germline CDR1 reads MNHNY; CDR2 reads SVGAGI (reference sequence). V was cut by 5 bases and J by 0 bases, with 7 bases left in between. The CDR3 spans 14 residues.

The genes are TRBV6-5 and TRBJ2-6, with D hard to call. The CDR3 is 14 amino acids. Germline CDR1 MNHEY, CDR2 SVGAGI. The V and J ends lost 5 bases and 4 bases respectively, with 9 bases between them. The CDR3 region is CASSPQAGANVLTF. The CDR3 nucleotides read TGTGCCAGCAGTCCCCAAGCAGGGGCCAACGTCCTGACTTTC.

This sequence joins TRBV14 and TRBJ2-1; 10 bases align to TRBD1. Germline V CDR1 and CDR2: SGHDN, FVKESK. The ends lost 7 bases at V and 9 bases at J; junction bases unmatched: 3. CDR3 length: 12 amino acids. This CDR3 is CASNGQGGEQFF. DNA for the CDR3: TGTGCCAGCAACGGACAGGGGGGTGAGCAGTTCTTC.

This chain joins TRBV7-2 and TRBJ1-2, with 7 bases aligning to TRBD1. The junction had 5 bases not matched to a gene; V was cut back by 5 bases and J by 5 bases. The germline V gene has CDR1 SGHTA and CDR2 FQGNSA. The CDR3 runs 13 residues. This CDR3 is CASSPGQSYGYTF. The CDR3 DNA follows: TGTGCCAGCAGCCCGGGACAGAGTTATGGCTACACCTTC.

This chain connects TRBV4-2 to TRBJ1-1, with D perhaps matching TRBD1 (5 bases). Germline V lookup: CDR1 LGHNA, CDR2 YNFKEQ. The CDR3 is made up of 15 amino acids. The V and J ends lost 0 bases and 3 bases respectively, with 11 bases between them. CDR3 in DNA: TGTGCCAGCAGCCAAGATGCGGGGCTGGACACTGAAGCTTTCTTT. It specifies CASSQDAGLDTEAFF.

The CDR3 here is CASSLGRATNEKLFF. CDR3 DNA: TGTGCCAGCAGCTTAGGTAGGGCGACGAATGAAAAACTGTTTTTT. The V and J genes are TRBV11-3 and TRBJ1-4; no definite D call. Trimming cost V 1 base and J 5 bases, with 11 bases left between them. There are 15 residues in the CDR3. The germline V gene has CDR1 SGHNT and CDR2 YENEEA.

This clone was observed once. V and J are TRBV13 and TRBJ1-1; D is unresolved. CDR1 and CDR2 (germline): PRHDT, FYEKMQ (reference sequence). Trimming cost V 5 bases and J 0 bases, with 19 bases left between them. The CDR3 spans 17 residues. The CDR3 is CASSLRRLGGMNTEAFF. The CDR3 bases are TGTGCCAGCAGCCTTAGACGGTTAGGAGGGATGAACACTGAAGCTTTCTTT.

CDR3 nucleotide sequence: TGTGCCTGGAGTCGAACAGGGGTTATGACAGATACGCAGTATTTT. Protein: CAWSRTGVMTDTQYF. This sequence joins TRBV30 and TRBJ2-3, with TRBD1 matching over 7 bases. Germline V gene lookup returns CDR1 GTSNPN and CDR2 SVGIG (reference sequence). The CDR3 is made up of 15 amino acids. V shed 2 bases and J 3 bases; nucleotides not matched to a gene: 8.

CDR3 nucleotides: TGTGCCAGCAGCTTGGGGCAAGAGAACACCGGGGAGCTGTTTTTT. Encoded protein: CASSLGQENTGELFF. V gene TRBV5-4 combines with J gene TRBJ2-2; D gene unclear. Per the germline V gene, CDR1 is SGHNT and CDR2 is YYREEE (reference sequence). The CDR3 is made up of 15 amino acids. V lost 0 bases, J lost 1 base, and 7 bases lay in between.

The rearrangement links TRBV19 to TRBJ2-2; 10 nucleotides match TRBD1. Germline V gene lookup returns CDR1 LNHDA and CDR2 SQIVND (reference sequence). This CDR3 is 15 amino acids long. V dropped 6 bases and J dropped 6; count of bases not matched to a gene: 7. Written as DNA, the CDR3 is TGTGCCAGTAGCCGGACCGGGACAGGGGCCGGGGAGCTGTTTTTT. Protein product: CASSRTGTGAGELFF.

This sequence joins TRBV28 and TRBJ1-2, with 8 bases lining up with TRBD1. Germline V gene lookup returns CDR1 MDHEN and CDR2 SYDVKM. The CDR3 length is 12 residues. V trimming: 11 bases; J trimming: 7 bases; junction bases outside the gene matches: 9. The CDR3 DNA reads TGTGCCGGACAGGGCGTAACGGGTGGCTACACCTTC. Residues: CAGQGVTGGYTF.

This chain connects TRBV29-1 to TRBJ1-1, with 8 bases matching TRBD1. The CDR3 loop spans 13 amino acids. Per germline, CDR1 SQVTM and CDR2 ANQGSEA. Germline trimming cut 7 bases from V and 0 bases from J; bases unmatched to any gene: 4. The chain's CDR3 is CSATGQVNTEAFF. The CDR3, as DNA: TGCAGCGCAACGGGACAGGTGAACACTGAAGCTTTCTTT. Supplemented by reference TRBV29-1 and TRBJ1-1, the full variable domain reads SAVISQKPSRDICQRGTSLTIQCQVDSQVTMMFWYRQQPGQSLTLIATANQGSEATYESGFVIDKFPISRPNLTFSTLTVSNMSPEDSSIYLCSATGQVNTEAFFGQGTRLTVV.

This sequence joins TRBV5-1 and TRBJ2-7, with TRBD2 matching over 7 bases. This CDR3 contains 18 residues. The ends lost 4 bases at V and 3 bases at J; junction bases unmatched: 19. Germline CDR1 is SGHRS and CDR2 is YFSETQ. This chain's CDR3 is CASSPGIFALASNYEQYF. The CDR3 DNA follows: TGCGCCAGCAGCCCCGGTATTTTCGCACTAGCGAGCAACTACGAGCAGTACTTC.

The V call is TRBV7-8, the J call TRBJ1-1; 8 positions match TRBD1. Germline lookup yields CDR1 SGHVS and CDR2 FQNEAQ. Trimming removed 5 bases from V and 0 bases from J; junction bases left unmatched: 11. The CDR3 extends over 17 amino acids. CDR3 amino acids: CASSIGTGHLMNTEAFF. CDR3 in DNA: TGTGCCAGCAGCATCGGGACAGGTCATTTGATGAACACTGAAGCTTTCTTT.

The chain combines TRBV6-1 with TRBJ1-5; unclear D gene. V lost 5 bases to trimming and J lost 4 bases, with 6 bases between them. In germline, CDR1 is MNHNS, CDR2 SASEGT. This CDR3 region has 12 residues. The CDR3 DNA is TGTGCCAGCAGTTTAGGGAATCAGCCCCAGCATTTT. Protein sequence: CASSLGNQPQHF.

The CDR3 nucleotides read TGTGCCAGCAGTTCCAGGGTTTCTGGGGCCAACGTCCTGACTTTC. As protein: CASSSRVSGANVLTF. The rearrangement links TRBV28 to TRBJ2-6, with D perhaps matching TRBD1 (5 bases). The CDR3 covers 15 residues. V was cut by 4 bases and J by 1 base, with 8 bases left in between. Germline V gene sequence: CDR1 MDHEN, CDR2 SYDVKM.

This clone was counted a few times. The genes are TRBV7-2 and TRBJ1-2; TRBD1 agrees at 7 bases. J was trimmed by 3 bases and V by 5 bases; bases with no gene match: 3. The CDR3 is 13 residues long. Germline assignment: CDR1 SGHTA and CDR2 FQGNSA. CDR3 nucleotides: TGTGCCAGCAGCGACAGGGTCGACTATGGCTACACCTTC. Protein product: CASSDRVDYGYTF.

The J gene is TRBJ1-2, the V gene TRBV28; 10 bases are shared with TRBD1. This CDR3 is 17 amino acids long. The germline V gene has CDR1 MDHEN and CDR2 SYDVKM. The trim removed 4 bases at V and 3 bases at J, leaving 11 bases unmatched. In DNA form, the CDR3 reads TGTGCCAGCAGTTCCCTCCGACAGGGGGCGGTTGACTATGGCTACACCTTC. It encodes CASSSLRQGAVDYGYTF.

For the CDR3, the DNA is TGTGCCAGCAGTGAACAGGGGAGGAACTATGGCTACACCTTC. As protein: CASSEQGRNYGYTF. V usage is TRBV6-1 and J usage is TRBJ1-2; weak D call: TRBD1 (6 bases). The CDR3 runs 14 residues. Looked up from germline, CDR1 is MNHNS and CDR2 is SASEGT. V was pared by 2 bases and J by 2 bases, with 9 bases between.

The genes are TRBV7-2 and TRBJ2-7; 10 positions match TRBD2. V dropped 6 bases and J dropped 2; count of bases not matched to a gene: 4. The germline CDR1 and CDR2 sequences are SGHTA and FQGNSA. The CDR3 covers 14 residues. The CDR3 DNA sequence: TGTGCCAGCAGGGAGCGGGAGGGCCCCTACGAGCAGTACTTC. Its protein is CASREREGPYEQYF.

In the case of this clone: Distinct nucleotide sequences in the sample also encode this CDR3. The chain joins TRBV7-2 to TRBJ1-3; D remains ambiguous. The CDR3 totals 14 residues. In germline, CDR1 is SGHTA, CDR2 FQGNSA. Trimming cost V 1 base and J 0 bases, with 4 bases left between them. CDR3 sequence: CASSLGLSGNTIYF. The CDR3, as DNA: TGTGCCAGCAGCTTAGGGCTCTCTGGAAACACCATATATTTT.

This chain links TRBV4-1 with TRBJ1-1; TRBD1 matches 7 bases. Trimming cost V 0 bases and J 1 base; bases outside gene matches: 11. This CDR3 comprises 18 residues. Looked up from germline, CDR1 is MGHRA and CDR2 is YSYEKL. As DNA, the CDR3 is TGCGCCAGCAGCCAAGATCCGCAGAGGGGGCGAGGGAACACTGAAGCTTTCTTT. The encoded protein is CASSQDPQRGRGNTEAFF.

This sequence joins TRBV19 and TRBJ1-5; D gene unclear. In germline, CDR1 is LNHDA, CDR2 SQIVND (reference sequence). The length of the CDR3 is 15 residues. Trimming took 3 bases from V and 6 from J, leaving 15 bases between them. The CDR3 is CASSIPGRAVQPQHF. CDR3 coding DNA: TGTGCCAGTAGTATCCCTGGGCGAGCGGTTCAGCCCCAGCATTTT.